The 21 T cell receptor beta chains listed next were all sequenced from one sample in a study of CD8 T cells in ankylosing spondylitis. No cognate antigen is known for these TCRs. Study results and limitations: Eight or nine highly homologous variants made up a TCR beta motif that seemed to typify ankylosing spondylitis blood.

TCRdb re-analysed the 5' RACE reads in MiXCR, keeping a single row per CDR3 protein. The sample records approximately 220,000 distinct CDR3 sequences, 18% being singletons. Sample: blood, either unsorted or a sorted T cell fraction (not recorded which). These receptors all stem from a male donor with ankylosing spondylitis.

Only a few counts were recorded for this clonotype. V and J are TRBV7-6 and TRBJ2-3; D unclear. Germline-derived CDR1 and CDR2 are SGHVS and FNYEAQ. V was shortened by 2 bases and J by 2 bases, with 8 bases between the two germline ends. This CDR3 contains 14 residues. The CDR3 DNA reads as TGTGCCAGCAGCTTATCTAGTCCCACAGATACGCAGTATTTT. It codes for CASSLSSPTDTQYF.

The chain's CDR3 is CASSPVAGAVDTGELFF. CDR3 in DNA: TGCGCCAGCAGCCCCGTAGCGGGAGCGGTAGACACCGGGGAGCTGTTTTTT. V gene TRBV4-1 combines with J gene TRBJ2-2; 9 bases line up with TRBD2. Trimming cost V 4 bases and J 3 bases; bases outside gene matches: 9. Germline values: CDR1 MGHRA, CDR2 YSYEKL. The CDR3 runs 17 residues.

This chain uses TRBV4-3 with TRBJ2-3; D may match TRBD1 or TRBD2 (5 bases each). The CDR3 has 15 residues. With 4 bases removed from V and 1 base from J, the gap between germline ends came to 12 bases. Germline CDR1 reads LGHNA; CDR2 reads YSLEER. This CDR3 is CASSPRDGGTDTQYF. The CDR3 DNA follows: TGCGCCAGCAGCCCCCGGGACGGTGGCACAGATACGCAGTATTTT.

CDR3 in amino acids: CASSYTGTSNEQYF. In nucleotides, the CDR3 is TGTGCCAGCAGTTATACAGGGACGTCTAACGAGCAGTACTTC. This chain uses TRBV12-3 or TRBV12-4 with TRBJ2-7; a weak D match, TRBD1 (6 bases). This CDR3 is 14 amino acids long. V was shortened by 4 bases and J by 5 bases, with 15 bases between the two germline ends.

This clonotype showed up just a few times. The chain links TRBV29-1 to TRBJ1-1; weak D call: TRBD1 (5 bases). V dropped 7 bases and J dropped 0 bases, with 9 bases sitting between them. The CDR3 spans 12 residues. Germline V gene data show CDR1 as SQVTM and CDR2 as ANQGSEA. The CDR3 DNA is TGCAGCGAAGGGACGGTGAACACTGAAGCTTTCTTT. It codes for CSEGTVNTEAFF.

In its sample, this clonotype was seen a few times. CDR3: CASSQGGGMGSYEQYF. The CDR3 nucleotides read TGTGCCAGCAGCCAGGGAGGGGGTATGGGCTCCTACGAGCAGTACTTC. V is TRBV4-2 and J is TRBJ2-7; D is perhaps TRBD2 (7 bases). The germline V gene has CDR1 LGHNA and CDR2 YNFKEQ. The V and J ends lost 3 bases and 0 bases respectively, with 15 bases between them. The CDR3 length is 16 residues.

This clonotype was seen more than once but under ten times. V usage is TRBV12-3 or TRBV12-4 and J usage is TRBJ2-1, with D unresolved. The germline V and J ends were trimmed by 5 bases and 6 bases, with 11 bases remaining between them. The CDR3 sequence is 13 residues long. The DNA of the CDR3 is TGTGCCAGCAGTCTGGGATTCCCCAATGAGCAGTTCTTC. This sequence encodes CASSLGFPNEQFF.

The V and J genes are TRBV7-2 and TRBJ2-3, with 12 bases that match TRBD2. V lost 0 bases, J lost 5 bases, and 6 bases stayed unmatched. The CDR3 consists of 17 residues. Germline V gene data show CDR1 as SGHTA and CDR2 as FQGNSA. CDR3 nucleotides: TGTGCCAGCAGCTTAGCCCTACTAGCGGGGGGCCAAGATACGCAGTATTTT. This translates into CASSLALLAGGQDTQYF.

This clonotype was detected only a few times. CDR3 protein: CASSQSFRGPEKLFF. The CDR3 DNA reads TGTGCCAGCAGCCAATCTTTCAGGGGGCCTGAAAAACTGTTTTTT. This rearrangement joins TRBV14 to TRBJ1-4; TRBD1 aligns across 8 bases. V lost 2 bases, J lost 7 bases, and 6 bases stayed unmatched. This CDR3 comprises 15 residues. Germline CDR1 is SGHDN and CDR2 is FVKESK.

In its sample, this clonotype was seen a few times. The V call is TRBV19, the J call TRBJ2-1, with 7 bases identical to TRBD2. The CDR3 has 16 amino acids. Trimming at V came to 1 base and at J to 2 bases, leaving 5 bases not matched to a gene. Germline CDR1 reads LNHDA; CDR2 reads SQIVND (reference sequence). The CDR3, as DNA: TGTGCCAGTAGTATAGTTGGGGGGGTCACCTACAATGAGCAGTTCTTC. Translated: CASSIVGGVTYNEQFF.

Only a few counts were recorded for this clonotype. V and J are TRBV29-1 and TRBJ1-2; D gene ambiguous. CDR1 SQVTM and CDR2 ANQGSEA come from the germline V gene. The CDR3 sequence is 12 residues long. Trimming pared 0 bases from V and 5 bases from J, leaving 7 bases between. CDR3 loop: CSVEDREYGYTF. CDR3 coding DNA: TGCAGCGTTGAAGATCGGGAGTATGGCTACACCTTC.

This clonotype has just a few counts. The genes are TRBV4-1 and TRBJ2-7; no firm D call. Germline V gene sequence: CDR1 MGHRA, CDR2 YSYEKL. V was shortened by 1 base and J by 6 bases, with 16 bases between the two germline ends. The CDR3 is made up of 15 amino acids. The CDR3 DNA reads TGCGCCAGCAGCCAAGTAACCGCCTTGTCGAGCGAGCAGTACTTC. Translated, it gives CASSQVTALSSEQYF.

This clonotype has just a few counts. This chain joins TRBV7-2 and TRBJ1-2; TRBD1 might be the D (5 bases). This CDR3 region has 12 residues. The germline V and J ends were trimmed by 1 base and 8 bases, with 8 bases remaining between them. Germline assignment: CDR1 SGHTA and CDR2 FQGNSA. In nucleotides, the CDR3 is TGTGCCAGCAGCTTAGGAGGGGTAGGCTACACCTTC. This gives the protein CASSLGGVGYTF.

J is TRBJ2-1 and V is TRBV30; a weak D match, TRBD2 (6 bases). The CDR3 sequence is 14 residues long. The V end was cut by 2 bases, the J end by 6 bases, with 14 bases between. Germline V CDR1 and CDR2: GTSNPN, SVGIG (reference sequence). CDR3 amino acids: CAWSLGMGGNEQFF. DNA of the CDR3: TGTGCCTGGAGTCTCGGAATGGGGGGCAATGAGCAGTTCTTC.

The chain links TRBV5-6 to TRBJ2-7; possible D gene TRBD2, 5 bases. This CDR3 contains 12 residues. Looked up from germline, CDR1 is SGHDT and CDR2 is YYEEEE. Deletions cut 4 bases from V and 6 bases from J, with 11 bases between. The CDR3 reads CASSEDFGEQYF. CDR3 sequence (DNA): TGTGCCAGCAGCGAGGACTTCGGCGAGCAGTACTTC. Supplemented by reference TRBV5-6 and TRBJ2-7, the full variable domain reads DAGVTQSPTHLIKTRGQQVTLRCSPKSGHDTVSWYQQALGQGPQFIFQYYEEEERQRGNFPDRFSGHQFPNYSSELNVNALLLGDSALYLCASSEDFGEQYFGPGTRLTVT.

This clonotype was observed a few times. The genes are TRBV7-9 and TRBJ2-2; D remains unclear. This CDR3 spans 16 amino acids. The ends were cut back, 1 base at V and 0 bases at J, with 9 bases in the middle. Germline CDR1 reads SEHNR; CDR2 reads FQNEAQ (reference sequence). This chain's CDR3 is CASSLERTSNTGELFF. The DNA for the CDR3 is TGTGCCAGCAGCTTAGAGCGCACTTCGAACACCGGGGAGCTGTTTTTT.

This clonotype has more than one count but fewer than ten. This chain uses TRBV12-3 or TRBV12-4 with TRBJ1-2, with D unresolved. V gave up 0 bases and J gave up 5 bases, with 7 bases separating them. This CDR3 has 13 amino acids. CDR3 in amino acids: CASSLALGYGYTF. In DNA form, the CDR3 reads TGTGCCAGCAGTTTAGCGTTGGGGTATGGCTACACCTTC.

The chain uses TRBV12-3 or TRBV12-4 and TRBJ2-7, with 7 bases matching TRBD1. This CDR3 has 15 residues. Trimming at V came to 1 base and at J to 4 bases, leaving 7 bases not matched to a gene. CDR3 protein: CASSLGLGGQYEQYF. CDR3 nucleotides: TGTGCCAGCAGTTTAGGATTAGGGGGACAGTACGAGCAGTACTTC.

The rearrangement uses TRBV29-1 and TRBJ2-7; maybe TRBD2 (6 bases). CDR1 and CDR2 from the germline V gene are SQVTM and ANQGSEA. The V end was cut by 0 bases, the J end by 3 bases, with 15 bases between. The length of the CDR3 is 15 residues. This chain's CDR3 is CSVEDGAGTYYEQYF. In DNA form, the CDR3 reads TGCAGCGTTGAAGATGGGGCGGGGACCTACTACGAGCAGTACTTC.

The CDR3 DNA reads as TGTGCCAGCAGCCAACCCGTTCCGGGACTTGTGCCCGGGGAGCTGTTTTTT. Amino acid sequence: CASSQPVPGLVPGELFF. The rearrangement links TRBV6-2 or TRBV6-3 to TRBJ2-2; possible D gene TRBD2, 6 bases. V was shortened by 6 bases and J by 6 bases, with 23 bases between the two germline ends. From germline, CDR1 is MNHEY and CDR2 SVGEGT. This CDR3 has 17 residues.

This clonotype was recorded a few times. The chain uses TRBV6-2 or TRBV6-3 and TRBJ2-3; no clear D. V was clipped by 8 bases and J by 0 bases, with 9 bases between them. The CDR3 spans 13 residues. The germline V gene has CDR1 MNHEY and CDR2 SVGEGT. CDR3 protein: CASGPRSTDTQYF. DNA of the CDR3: TGTGCCAGCGGGCCGAGGAGCACAGATACGCAGTATTTT.